This is a list of T cell receptor beta chains from one sample in a study of T cells after yellow fever vaccination. TCRdb analysed the 5' RACE reads with MiXCR anew, one entry per CDR3 protein. The sample yields approximately 350,000 distinct CDR3 sequences, around 10% seen once. Here the sequenced sample was PBMCs, taken on the day of the first yellow fever vaccination. The source of these receptors is a man between 18 and 35 years old who received the YFV17D yellow fever vaccine. CDR3s include the opening cysteine and the closing phenylalanine or tryptophan. Each record gives: CDR3 length, V gene, J gene, CDR3 protein.

>13|TRBV25-1|TRBJ1-3
CASSEFGGNTIYF
>14|TRBV7-6|TRBJ2-2
CASSLVGETGELFF
>16|TRBV10-3|TRBJ2-1
CAISNGPSGGVYEQFF
>12|TRBV3-1|TRBJ2-5
CASSPAEETQYF
>15|TRBV5-6|TRBJ1-5
CASSLFGRGDQPQHF
>15|TRBV7-2|TRBJ2-1
CASSPGFGSYNEQFF
>15|TRBV21-1|TRBJ1-1
CASGKGRDGNTEAFF
>13|TRBV7-2|TRBJ1-2
CASSFLGNYGYTF
>14|TRBV7-2|TRBJ2-1
CASSLVLGYNEQFF
>14|TRBV27|TRBJ2-1
CASSLSNRGDEQFF
>13|TRBV27|TRBJ1-5
CASSGTGGQPQHF
>15|TRBV7-6|TRBJ1-1
CASSLAWGRATEAFF
>12|TRBV29-1|TRBJ1-5
CSVGTGGQPQHF
>19|TRBV11-1|TRBJ2-2
CASSLARSSGAPNTGELFF
>15|TRBV4-1|TRBJ1-1
CASSQGQGSYTEAFF
>15|TRBV7-2|TRBJ2-7
CASSFLAGAPYEQYF
>15|TRBV18|TRBJ1-6
CASSPPAGDNSPLHF
>13|TRBV6-4|TRBJ2-1
CARLAGGGNEQFF
>14|TRBV9|TRBJ2-7
CASSPRRSHYEQYF
>16|TRBV7-2|TRBJ2-7
CASSLAYGPRPYEQYF
>14|TRBV25-1|TRBJ2-5
CASSAPGGRKTQYF
>15|TRBV5-1|TRBJ1-4
CASSSTGGRNEKLFF
>14|TRBV24-1|TRBJ1-1
CATSVGPMNTEAFF
>17|TRBV6-5|TRBJ2-2
CASSYSGTLAGTGELFF
>14|TRBV11-2|TRBJ1-1
CASSFTGANTEAFF
>14|TRBV27|TRBJ2-1
CASKGGVTYNEQFF
>14|TRBV19|TRBJ2-3
CASRRTASTDTQYF
>15|TRBV12-3/TRBV12-4|TRBJ2-3
CASKLRGLSTDTQYF
>17|TRBV30|TRBJ2-1
CAWSVTRTPSAQNEQFF
>14|TRBV12-3/TRBV12-4|TRBJ2-1
CASSLEDRYNEQFF
>15|TRBV5-1|TRBJ1-1
CASSLTGPRNTEAFF
>16|TRBV4-3|TRBJ2-1
CASSQGGGTLYNEQFF
>15|TRBV5-1|TRBJ2-1
CASSSQGGVYNEQFF
>16|TRBV7-2|TRBJ2-3
CASSSQRGYLTDTQYF
>16|TRBV9|TRBJ2-5
CASSVGSGGAGETQYF
>11|TRBV7-2|TRBJ1-3
CASGRGNTIYF
>13|TRBV12-3/TRBV12-4|TRBJ1-2
CASSLRDRDGYTF
>15|TRBV6-5|TRBJ2-1
CASSYAREAYNEQFF
>13|TRBV29-1|TRBJ1-3
CSVEVGSGNTIYF
>15|TRBV7-9|TRBJ2-1
CASSLVRKGYNEQFF
>13|TRBV5-1|TRBJ1-5
CASSLGLGQPQHF
>13|TRBV2|TRBJ2-5
CASSPEVQETQYF
>17|TRBV20-1|TRBJ2-2
CSASGTSGGHNTGELFF
>15|TRBV5-4|TRBJ2-1
CASQPGGIAYNEQFF
>16|TRBV9|TRBJ2-2
CASSVAGQGGTGELFF
>13|TRBV7-2|TRBJ1-5
CASSLGQIQPQHF
>15|TRBV20-1|TRBJ2-3
CSAPGTSGGLDTQYF
>16|TRBV6-5|TRBJ2-1
CASSYLAGANYNEQFF
>12|TRBV4-2|TRBJ2-7
CASSYETYEQYF
>14|TRBV10-1|TRBJ2-1
CASSRRGSRGEQFF
>16|TRBV6-2/TRBV6-3|TRBJ2-1
CASSYSKARDKREQFF
>14|TRBV6-1|TRBJ2-5
CASKVRGGSETQYF
>16|TRBV28|TRBJ1-1
CASSLGTGNGDTEAFF
>14|TRBV5-1|TRBJ2-5
CASRWVTEQETQYF